The rows below give T cell receptor beta chains drawn from one sample of a study of cytomegalovirus exposure and HLA in healthy donors. The assay was immunoSEQ multiplex PCR, and TCRdb's table has in-frame clones only and misses some. The sample has 100,000 or so clones; approximately 79% are singletons. Sequencing input: PBMCs. The receptors shown here come from a man aged 25 to 40 in good health and CMV-seropositive. Each CDR3 is given with its conserved first and last residue. D genes are given only for firm matches. A clone size is listed for some rows: how often the clone was seen (once, few, many), or a class if it is expanded.

d_gene: TRBD2
j_gene: TRBJ2-6
v_gene: TRBV4-2
abundance: few
CDR3nt: TGTGCCAGCAGCCCCTCCGGGGGGGCTGGGGCCAACGTCCTGACTTTC
CDR3aa: CASSPSGGAGANVLTF

d_gene: .
j_gene: TRBJ1-1
v_gene: TRBV6-5
abundance: .
CDR3nt: TGTGCCAGCAGGCGACAGAGCCTCACTGAAGCTTTCTTT
CDR3aa: CASRRQSLTEAFF

d_gene: .
j_gene: TRBJ2-7
v_gene: TRBV7-9
abundance: .
CDR3nt: TGTGCCAGCAGCTTAGGTCAGGCGCTCTACGAGCAGTACTTC
CDR3aa: CASSLGQALYEQYF

d_gene: TRBD2
j_gene: TRBJ2-2
v_gene: TRBV28
abundance: .
CDR3nt: TGTGCCAGCAGACCCCTAGCGGGGCTCCCCGTTATGACCGGGGAGCTGTTTTTT
CDR3aa: CASRPLAGLPVMTGELFF

d_gene: .
j_gene: TRBJ1-6
v_gene: TRBV30
abundance: once
CDR3nt: TGTGCCTGGATAAGGGGCAGTGGGACTGTCAATTCACCCCTCCACTTT
CDR3aa: CAWIRGSGTVNSPLHF

d_gene: TRBD2
j_gene: TRBJ2-4
v_gene: TRBV15
abundance: few
CDR3nt: TGTGCCACCAGCAGAGGCCGACTAGCGGGGCTAGCCAAAAACATTCAGTACTTC
CDR3aa: CATSRGRLAGLAKNIQYF

d_gene: .
j_gene: TRBJ1-3
v_gene: TRBV15
abundance: .
CDR3nt: TGTGCCACCAGCAGAGTTCCAGGCTACTCTGGAAACACCATATATTTT
CDR3aa: CATSRVPGYSGNTIYF

d_gene: TRBD1
j_gene: TRBJ1-5
v_gene: TRBV2
abundance: .
CDR3nt: TGTGCCAGCGTACTCCACCGGGACAGGGATCAGCCCCAGCATTTT
CDR3aa: CASVLHRDRDQPQHF

d_gene: TRBD1
j_gene: TRBJ2-7
v_gene: TRBV4-1
abundance: .
CDR3nt: TGCGCCAGCAGCCATTCCCCGGGACAGAGCTACGAGCAGTACTTC
CDR3aa: CASSHSPGQSYEQYF

d_gene: .
j_gene: TRBJ1-5
v_gene: TRBV10-2
abundance: .
CDR3nt: TGCGCCAGCAGTGGATGGGGGGGGTTCGGACAGCCCCAGCATTTT
CDR3aa: CASSGWGGFGQPQHF

d_gene: TRBD1
j_gene: TRBJ1-5
v_gene: TRBV30
abundance: .
CDR3nt: TGTGCCTGGAGTGTCGGGACAGGGGGCCGGCAGCCCCAGCATTTT
CDR3aa: CAWSVGTGGRQPQHF

d_gene: .
j_gene: TRBJ1-2
v_gene: TRBV6-5
abundance: .
CDR3nt: TGTGCCAGCAGTTACTCGGGAGACCGGTATGGCTACACCTTC
CDR3aa: CASSYSGDRYGYTF

d_gene: .
j_gene: TRBJ1-6
v_gene: TRBV6-6
abundance: .
CDR3nt: TGTGCCAGCAGTAACGACAGAGAAAATTCACCCCTCCACTTT
CDR3aa: CASSNDRENSPLHF

d_gene: .
j_gene: TRBJ2-2
v_gene: TRBV4-1
abundance: .
CDR3nt: TGCGCCAGCAGCCTAACTCCCCCCGGGGAGCTGTTTTTT
CDR3aa: CASSLTPPGELFF

d_gene: TRBD1
j_gene: TRBJ1-2
v_gene: TRBV2
abundance: .
CDR3nt: TGTGCCAGCAGCTCGGGACAGGACAGAGGCTACACCTTC
CDR3aa: CASSSGQDRGYTF

d_gene: TRBD2
j_gene: TRBJ2-3
v_gene: TRBV5-1
abundance: .
CDR3nt: TGCGCCAGCAGACCGACTAGCATTGAAACAGATACGCAGTATTTT
CDR3aa: CASRPTSIETDTQYF

d_gene: .
j_gene: TRBJ2-5
v_gene: TRBV19
abundance: .
CDR3nt: TGTGCCAGTAGTTGGGCAGTTCAAGAGACCCAGTACTTC
CDR3aa: CASSWAVQETQYF

d_gene: TRBD2
j_gene: TRBJ2-2
v_gene: TRBV7-2
abundance: .
CDR3nt: TGTGCCAGCAGCTTAGAGGGACTAGCGGGGGGGCAGGGCACCGGGGAGCTGTTTTTT
CDR3aa: CASSLEGLAGGQGTGELFF

d_gene: TRBD2
j_gene: TRBJ2-1
v_gene: TRBV5-6
abundance: .
CDR3nt: TGTGCCAGCAGGCTAGCGGGGGGGCCCAACAATGAGCAGTTCTTC
CDR3aa: CASRLAGGPNNEQFF

d_gene: .
j_gene: TRBJ2-7
v_gene: TRBV2
abundance: .
CDR3nt: TGTGCCAGCAGTGAAGACAGGGGGGGGCAGTACTTC
CDR3aa: CASSEDRGGQYF

d_gene: TRBD2
j_gene: TRBJ2-3
v_gene: TRBV5-1
abundance: .
CDR3nt: TGCGCCAGCAGCTTTGATACCCGGACTAGCGGGGCGGTGGATACGCAGTATTTT
CDR3aa: CASSFDTRTSGAVDTQYF

d_gene: .
j_gene: TRBJ2-5
v_gene: TRBV10-2
abundance: .
CDR3nt: TGCGCCAGCAGTGAGTCCAGAGAGACCCAGTACTTC
CDR3aa: CASSESRETQYF

d_gene: .
j_gene: TRBJ1-2
v_gene: TRBV30
abundance: .
CDR3nt: TGTGCCTGGAGTGTAAAGGGGGTGGATGGCTACACCTTC
CDR3aa: CAWSVKGVDGYTF

d_gene: TRBD1
j_gene: TRBJ1-2
v_gene: TRBV2
abundance: .
CDR3nt: TGTGCCAGCCATCGGTACAGGGACAGTAACTATGGCTACACCTTC
CDR3aa: CASHRYRDSNYGYTF

d_gene: TRBD1
j_gene: TRBJ2-3
v_gene: TRBV5-1
abundance: .
CDR3nt: TGCGCCAGCAGCTTCTTGACAGGGGCGACAGATACGCAGTATTTT
CDR3aa: CASSFLTGATDTQYF

d_gene: .
j_gene: TRBJ1-2
v_gene: TRBV30
abundance: .
CDR3nt: TGTGCCTGGAGTGTGCAGGTTAATGGCTACACCTTC
CDR3aa: CAWSVQVNGYTF

d_gene: TRBD1
j_gene: TRBJ2-7
v_gene: TRBV6-6
abundance: .
CDR3nt: TGTGCCAGCAGTTACGTTAAACGACAGGGCTTCGAGCAGTACTTC
CDR3aa: CASSYVKRQGFEQYF

d_gene: .
j_gene: TRBJ1-4
v_gene: TRBV29-1
abundance: .
CDR3nt: TGCAGCGTTGGGGGGGGAGCAACTAATGAAAAACTGTTTTTT
CDR3aa: CSVGGGATNEKLFF

d_gene: .
j_gene: TRBJ1-3
v_gene: TRBV28
abundance: few
CDR3nt: TGTGCCAGCAGTTTAGGAGGGGATGGAAACACCATATATTTT
CDR3aa: CASSLGGDGNTIYF

d_gene: TRBD2
j_gene: TRBJ2-5
v_gene: TRBV30
abundance: few
CDR3nt: TGTGCCTGGAGTACTAGCGGAGGGGAGACCCAGTACTTC
CDR3aa: CAWSTSGGETQYF

d_gene: TRBD1
j_gene: TRBJ1-4
v_gene: TRBV10-2
abundance: .
CDR3nt: TGCGCCAGCAGGGGGACTCCGACAGGGGCCTTTGCAACTAATGAAAAACTGTTTTTT
CDR3aa: CASRGTPTGAFATNEKLFF

d_gene: .
j_gene: TRBJ2-3
v_gene: TRBV5-1
abundance: .
CDR3nt: TGCGCCAGCAGCCTGCGAGAGGAGTCGGGGCAGTATTTT
CDR3aa: CASSLREESGQYF

d_gene: TRBD1
j_gene: TRBJ1-5
v_gene: TRBV19
abundance: .
CDR3nt: TGTGCCAGTAGTGCCTCCGGGACAGGGCTTCATTTT
CDR3aa: CASSASGTGLHF

d_gene: .
j_gene: TRBJ2-7
v_gene: TRBV5-8
abundance: .
CDR3nt: TGTGCCAGCAGTTATCTCAGGTTCTCCTACGAGCAGTACTTC
CDR3aa: CASSYLRFSYEQYF

d_gene: .
j_gene: TRBJ1-6
v_gene: TRBV9
abundance: .
CDR3nt: TGTGCCAGCAGCCCTAACACGGGGAATTCACCCCTCCACTTT
CDR3aa: CASSPNTGNSPLHF

d_gene: .
j_gene: TRBJ1-6
v_gene: TRBV18
abundance: .
CDR3nt: TGTGCCAGCTCACCACGGCAGGATAATTCACCCCTCCACTTT
CDR3aa: CASSPRQDNSPLHF

d_gene: TRBD2
j_gene: TRBJ2-1
v_gene: TRBV7-2
abundance: .
CDR3nt: TGTGCCAGCAGCCCGGAGCGGGGGGGTTACAATGAGCAGTTCTTC
CDR3aa: CASSPERGGYNEQFF

d_gene: .
j_gene: TRBJ2-5
v_gene: TRBV30
abundance: .
CDR3nt: TGTGCCTGGAGTGTACAGGAAGTCATCCAGACCCAGTACTTC
CDR3aa: CAWSVQEVIQTQYF

d_gene: TRBD2
j_gene: TRBJ2-1
v_gene: TRBV4-2
abundance: .
CDR3nt: TGTGCCAGCAGCCAAGATCCTGGCGGGCGGGGGGGGTACAATGAGCAGTTCTTC
CDR3aa: CASSQDPGGRGGYNEQFF

d_gene: .
j_gene: TRBJ1-4
v_gene: TRBV28
abundance: .
CDR3nt: TGTGCCAGCAGTTTCGGACAGTCTAATGAAAAACTGTTTTTT
CDR3aa: CASSFGQSNEKLFF

d_gene: .
j_gene: TRBJ1-1
v_gene: TRBV7-7
abundance: .
CDR3nt: TGTGCTAGCAGCTTTCAGGAGAACACTGAAGCTTTCTTT
CDR3aa: CASSFQENTEAFF

d_gene: .
j_gene: TRBJ1-4
v_gene: TRBV6-1
abundance: .
CDR3nt: TGTGCCAGCTCCGGAGGGGACGTTTATAATGAAAAACTGTTTTTT
CDR3aa: CASSGGDVYNEKLFF

d_gene: TRBD1
j_gene: TRBJ1-3
v_gene: TRBV4-1
abundance: .
CDR3nt: TGCGCCAGCAGCCCCGACAGGGGGTTAGAAAACACCATATATTTT
CDR3aa: CASSPDRGLENTIYF

d_gene: TRBD1
j_gene: TRBJ1-4
v_gene: TRBV19
abundance: few
CDR3nt: TGTGCCAGTAGTAAGGGACAGGGGAGTGAAAAACTGTTTTTT
CDR3aa: CASSKGQGSEKLFF

d_gene: .
j_gene: TRBJ2-5
v_gene: TRBV5-1
abundance: once
CDR3nt: TGCGCCAGCAGCTCGGGTAATACAGGACACGAGACCCAGTACTTC
CDR3aa: CASSSGNTGHETQYF

d_gene: .
j_gene: TRBJ2-6
v_gene: TRBV10-3
abundance: .
CDR3nt: TGTGCCATCAGTGGAGGCCCGGACTCTGGGGCCAACGTCCTGACTTTC
CDR3aa: CAISGGPDSGANVLTF

d_gene: TRBD2
j_gene: TRBJ2-1
v_gene: TRBV5-1
abundance: once
CDR3nt: TGCGCCAGCAGCTGGACTAGCGGGGAGCAGCAGTTCTTC
CDR3aa: CASSWTSGEQQFF

d_gene: .
j_gene: TRBJ2-3
v_gene: TRBV19
abundance: .
CDR3nt: TGTGCCGCCCGGGACAAGAACACAGATACGCAGTATTTT
CDR3aa: CAARDKNTDTQYF

d_gene: TRBD2
j_gene: TRBJ2-5
v_gene: TRBV7-7
abundance: .
CDR3nt: TGTGCTAGCAGCCTAGGGGCGGGGGGGCCCGTAATTGAGACCCAGTACTTC
CDR3aa: CASSLGAGGPVIETQYF

d_gene: TRBD1
j_gene: TRBJ1-2
v_gene: TRBV30
abundance: .
CDR3nt: TGTGCCTGGGGACAGGCTGAGAATGGCTACACCTTC
CDR3aa: CAWGQAENGYTF

d_gene: .
j_gene: TRBJ2-5
v_gene: TRBV10-2
abundance: .
CDR3nt: TGCGCCAGCAGTGAAGGGACATACCAAGAGACCCAGTACTTC
CDR3aa: CASSEGTYQETQYF

d_gene: TRBD1
j_gene: TRBJ2-7
v_gene: TRBV18
abundance: .
CDR3nt: TGTGCCAGCTCACCTGGGACAGCCAACGAGCAGTACTTC
CDR3aa: CASSPGTANEQYF